This entry describes one T cell receptor (beta chain). Its target is unknown. The data stem from a study of human thymus T cells. Study results and caveats: Apparent bias marked the V and J gene usage of thymic and blood repertoires.

The protocol was immunoSEQ multiplex PCR, while the TCRdb copy is restricted to in-frame clones and leaves out a portion. This table holds some 57,000 clones, 90% to 95% found once. Each of the donors was a healthy Finnish infant who was undergoing open corrective cardiac surgery for congenital heart defects. A roughly 0.45-1 mL peripheral blood aliquot was taken intraoperatively from four of eight donors. No fixed cell number was used; all available blood leukocytes supplied DNA. The CDR3 totals 15 residues. After removal of 2 bases from V and 1 base from J, the junction contained 0 bases not matched to a gene. Per germline, CDR1 SGHTA and CDR2 FQGTGA.

V usage is TRBV7-3 and J usage is TRBJ2-7, with TRBD2 matching 12 bases. The receptor's source is a boy under two years old with a congenital heart defect but otherwise immunologically healthy. Sequenced input: blood. DNA of the CDR3: TGTGCCAGCAGCTTAGGGACTAGCGGGTCCTACGAGCAGTACTTC. Its translation is CASSLGTSGSYEQYF.